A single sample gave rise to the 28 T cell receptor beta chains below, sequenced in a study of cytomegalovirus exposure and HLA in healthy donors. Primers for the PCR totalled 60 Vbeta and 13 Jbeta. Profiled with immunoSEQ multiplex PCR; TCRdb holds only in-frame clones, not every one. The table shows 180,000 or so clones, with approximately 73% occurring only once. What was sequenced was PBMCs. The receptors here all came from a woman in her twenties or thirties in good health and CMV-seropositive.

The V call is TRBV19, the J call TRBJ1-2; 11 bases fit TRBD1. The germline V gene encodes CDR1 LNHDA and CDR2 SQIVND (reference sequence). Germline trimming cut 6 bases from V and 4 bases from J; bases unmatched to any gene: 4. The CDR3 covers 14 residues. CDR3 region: CASSRTGGLYGYTF. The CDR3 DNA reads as TGTGCCAGTAGCCGGACAGGGGGCCTCTATGGCTACACCTTC.

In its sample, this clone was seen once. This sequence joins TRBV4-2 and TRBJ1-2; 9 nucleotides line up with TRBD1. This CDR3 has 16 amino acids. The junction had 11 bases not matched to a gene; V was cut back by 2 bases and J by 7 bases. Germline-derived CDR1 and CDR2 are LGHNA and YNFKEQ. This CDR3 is CASSQMPARDRVGYTF. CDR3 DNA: TGTGCCAGCAGCCAAATGCCCGCTCGGGACAGGGTTGGCTACACCTTC.

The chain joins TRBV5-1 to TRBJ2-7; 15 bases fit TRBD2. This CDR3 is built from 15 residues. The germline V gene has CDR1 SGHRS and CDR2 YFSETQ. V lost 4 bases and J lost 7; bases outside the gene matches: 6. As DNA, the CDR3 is TGCGCCAGCAGCAGGACTAGCGGGGGGGTGAGGGAGCAGTACTTC. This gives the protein CASSRTSGGVREQYF.

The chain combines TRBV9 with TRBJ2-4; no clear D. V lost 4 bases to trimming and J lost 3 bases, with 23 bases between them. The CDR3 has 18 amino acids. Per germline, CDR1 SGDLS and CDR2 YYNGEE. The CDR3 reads CASSFSTGDLGDKNIQYF. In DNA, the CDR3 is TGTGCCAGCAGCTTCTCGACTGGTGACCTCGGAGACAAAAACATTCAGTACTTC.

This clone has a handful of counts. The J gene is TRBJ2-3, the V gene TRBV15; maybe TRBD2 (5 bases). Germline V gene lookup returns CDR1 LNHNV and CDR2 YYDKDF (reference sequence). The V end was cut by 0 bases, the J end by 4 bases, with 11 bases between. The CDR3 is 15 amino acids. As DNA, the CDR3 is TGTGCCACCAGCAGAGATCCGAGGGCCGCAGATACGCAGTATTTT. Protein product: CATSRDPRAADTQYF.

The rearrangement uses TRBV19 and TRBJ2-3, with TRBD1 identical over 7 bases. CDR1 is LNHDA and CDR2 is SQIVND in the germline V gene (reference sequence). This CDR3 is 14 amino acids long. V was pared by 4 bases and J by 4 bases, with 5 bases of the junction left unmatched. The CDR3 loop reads CASSRGGLADTQYF. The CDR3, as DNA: TGTGCCAGTAGTAGAGGGGGCCTGGCAGATACGCAGTATTTT.

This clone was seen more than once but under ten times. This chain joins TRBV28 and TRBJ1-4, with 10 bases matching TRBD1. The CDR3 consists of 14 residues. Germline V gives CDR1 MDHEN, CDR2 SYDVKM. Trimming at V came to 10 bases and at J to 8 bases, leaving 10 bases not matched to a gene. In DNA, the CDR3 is TGTGCCATTTCTCCGGGACAGGGGAGGGAAAAACTGTTTTTT. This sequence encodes CAISPGQGREKLFF.

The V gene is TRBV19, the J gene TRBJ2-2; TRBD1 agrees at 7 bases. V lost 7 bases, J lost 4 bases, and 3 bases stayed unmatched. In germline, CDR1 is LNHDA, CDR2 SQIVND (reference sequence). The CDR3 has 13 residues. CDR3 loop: CASTNRGTGELFF. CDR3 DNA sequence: TGTGCCAGTACAAACAGGGGCACCGGGGAGCTGTTTTTT. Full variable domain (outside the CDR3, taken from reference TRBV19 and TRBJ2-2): DGGITQSPKYLFRKEGQNVTLSCEQNLNHDAMYWYRQDPGQGLRLIYYSQIVNDFQKGDIAEGYSVSREKKESFPLTVTSAQKNPTAFYLCASTNRGTGELFFGEGSRLTVL.

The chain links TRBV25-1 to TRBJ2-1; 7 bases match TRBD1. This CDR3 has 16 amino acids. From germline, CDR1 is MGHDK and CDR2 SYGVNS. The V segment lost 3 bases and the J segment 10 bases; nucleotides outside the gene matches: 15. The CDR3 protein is CASSDEESDRRLEQFF. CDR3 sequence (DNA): TGTGCCAGCAGTGATGAGGAGTCGGACAGGCGTCTAGAGCAGTTCTTC. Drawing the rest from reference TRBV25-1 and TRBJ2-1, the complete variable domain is EADIYQTPRYLVIGTGKKITLECSQTMGHDKMYWYQQDPGMELHLIHYSYGVNSTEKGDLSSESTVSRIRTEHFPLTLESARPSHTSQYLCASSDEESDRRLEQFFGPGTRLTVL.

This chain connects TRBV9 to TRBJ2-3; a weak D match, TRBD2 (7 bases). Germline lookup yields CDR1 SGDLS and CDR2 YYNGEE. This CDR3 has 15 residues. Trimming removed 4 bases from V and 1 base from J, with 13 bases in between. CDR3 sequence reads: CASSPRGAGTDTQYF. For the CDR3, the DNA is TGTGCCAGCAGCCCCCGGGGGGCGGGCACAGATACGCAGTATTTT.

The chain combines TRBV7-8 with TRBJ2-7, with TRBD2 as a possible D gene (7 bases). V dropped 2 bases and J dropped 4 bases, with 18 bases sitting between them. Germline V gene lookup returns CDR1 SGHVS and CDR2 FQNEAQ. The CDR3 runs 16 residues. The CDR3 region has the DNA TGTGCCAGCAGCTTAAATTTTGGGGGGGGCCGGTACGAGCAGTACTTC. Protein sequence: CASSLNFGGGRYEQYF.

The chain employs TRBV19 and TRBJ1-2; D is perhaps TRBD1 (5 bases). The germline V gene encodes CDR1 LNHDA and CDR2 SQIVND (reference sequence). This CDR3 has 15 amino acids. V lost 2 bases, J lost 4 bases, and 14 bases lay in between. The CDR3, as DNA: TGTGCCAGTAGTATAATAACAGGAAAGGGCTATGGCTACACCTTC. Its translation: CASSIITGKGYGYTF.

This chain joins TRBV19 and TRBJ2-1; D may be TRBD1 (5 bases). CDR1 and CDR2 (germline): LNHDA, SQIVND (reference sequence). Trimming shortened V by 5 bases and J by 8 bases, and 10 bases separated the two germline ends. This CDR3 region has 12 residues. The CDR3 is CASSPTGDEQFF. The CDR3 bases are TGTGCCAGTAGTCCCACAGGAGATGAGCAGTTCTTC.

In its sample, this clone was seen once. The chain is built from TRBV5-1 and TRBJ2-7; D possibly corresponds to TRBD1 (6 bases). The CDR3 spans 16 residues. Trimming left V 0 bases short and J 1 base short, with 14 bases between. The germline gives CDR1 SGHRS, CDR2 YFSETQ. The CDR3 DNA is TGCGCCAGCAGCTTGGTACTTCGCAGGGGTTCCTACGAGCAGTACTTC. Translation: CASSLVLRRGSYEQYF.

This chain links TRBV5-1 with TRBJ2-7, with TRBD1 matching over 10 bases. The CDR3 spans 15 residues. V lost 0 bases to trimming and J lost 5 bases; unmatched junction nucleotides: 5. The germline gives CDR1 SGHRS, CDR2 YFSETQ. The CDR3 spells CASSLVGTGVDEQYF. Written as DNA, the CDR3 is TGCGCCAGCAGCTTGGTTGGGACAGGGGTGGACGAGCAGTACTTC.

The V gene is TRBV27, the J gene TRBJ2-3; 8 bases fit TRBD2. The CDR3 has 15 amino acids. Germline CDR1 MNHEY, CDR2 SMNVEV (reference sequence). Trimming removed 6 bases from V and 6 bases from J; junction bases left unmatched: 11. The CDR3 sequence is CASRLSGALLDTQYF. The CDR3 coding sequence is TGTGCCAGCAGACTTAGCGGGGCCCTTCTGGATACGCAGTATTTT.

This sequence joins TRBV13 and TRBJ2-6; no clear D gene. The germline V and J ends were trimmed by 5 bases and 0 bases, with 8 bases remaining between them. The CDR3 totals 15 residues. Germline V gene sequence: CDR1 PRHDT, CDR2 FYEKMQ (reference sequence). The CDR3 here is CASSGRLSGANVLTF. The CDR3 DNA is TGTGCCAGCAGCGGCAGACTCTCTGGGGCCAACGTCCTGACTTTC.

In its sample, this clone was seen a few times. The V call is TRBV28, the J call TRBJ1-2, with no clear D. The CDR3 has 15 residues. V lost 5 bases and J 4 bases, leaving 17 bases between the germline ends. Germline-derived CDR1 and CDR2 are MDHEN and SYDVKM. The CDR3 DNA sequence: TGTGCCAGCAGTCCTTGGAGGGCCCTCGGCTATGGCTACACCTTC. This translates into CASSPWRALGYGYTF.

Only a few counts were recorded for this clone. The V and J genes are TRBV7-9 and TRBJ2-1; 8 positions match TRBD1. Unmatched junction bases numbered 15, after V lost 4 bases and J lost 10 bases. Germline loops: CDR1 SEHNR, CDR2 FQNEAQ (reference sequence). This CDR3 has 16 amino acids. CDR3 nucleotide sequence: TGTGCCAGCAGCTCTCCTAAAGGGACAGGTTTAAGGGAGCAGTTCTTC. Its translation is CASSSPKGTGLREQFF.

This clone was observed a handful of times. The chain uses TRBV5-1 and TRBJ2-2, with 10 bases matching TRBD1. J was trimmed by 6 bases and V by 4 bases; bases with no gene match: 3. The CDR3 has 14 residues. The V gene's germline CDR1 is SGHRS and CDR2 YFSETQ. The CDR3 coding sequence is TGCGCCAGCAGCGACGGGACAGGGGCCGGGGAGCTGTTTTTT. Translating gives CASSDGTGAGELFF.

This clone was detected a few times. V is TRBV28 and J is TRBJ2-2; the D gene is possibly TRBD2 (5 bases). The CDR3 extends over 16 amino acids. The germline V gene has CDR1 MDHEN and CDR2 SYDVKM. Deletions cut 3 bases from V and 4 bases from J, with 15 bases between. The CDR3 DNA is TGTGCCAGCAGTTTTTCTGAGGGTCTAAGCACCGGGGAGCTGTTTTTT. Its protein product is CASSFSEGLSTGELFF.

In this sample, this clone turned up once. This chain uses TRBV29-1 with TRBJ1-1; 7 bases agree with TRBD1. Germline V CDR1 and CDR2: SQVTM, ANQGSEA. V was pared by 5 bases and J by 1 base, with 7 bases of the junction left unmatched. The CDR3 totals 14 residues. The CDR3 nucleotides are TGCAGCGTTCTGAGAGACAGGGAGAACACTGAAGCTTTCTTT. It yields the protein CSVLRDRENTEAFF.

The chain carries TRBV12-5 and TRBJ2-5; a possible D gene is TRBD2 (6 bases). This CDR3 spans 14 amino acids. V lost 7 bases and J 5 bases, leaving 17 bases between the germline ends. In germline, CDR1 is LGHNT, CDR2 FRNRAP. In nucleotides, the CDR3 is TGTGCTAGTGTTCCGGGCCGCGGAGGGGAGACCCAGTACTTC. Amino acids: CASVPGRGGETQYF.

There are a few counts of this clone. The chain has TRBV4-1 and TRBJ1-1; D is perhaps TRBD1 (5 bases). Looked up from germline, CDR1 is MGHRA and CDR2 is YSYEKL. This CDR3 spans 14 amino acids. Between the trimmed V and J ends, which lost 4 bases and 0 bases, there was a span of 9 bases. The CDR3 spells CASSRGLMNTEAFF. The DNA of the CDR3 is TGCGCCAGCAGCCGGGGACTTATGAACACTGAAGCTTTCTTT.

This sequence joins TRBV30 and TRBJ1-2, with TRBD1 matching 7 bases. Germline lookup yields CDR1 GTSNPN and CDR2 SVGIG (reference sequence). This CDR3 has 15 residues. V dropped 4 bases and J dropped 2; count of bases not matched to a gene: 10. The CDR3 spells CAWNRTGQPNYGYTF. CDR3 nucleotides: TGTGCCTGGAATAGAACGGGACAGCCAAACTATGGCTACACCTTC.

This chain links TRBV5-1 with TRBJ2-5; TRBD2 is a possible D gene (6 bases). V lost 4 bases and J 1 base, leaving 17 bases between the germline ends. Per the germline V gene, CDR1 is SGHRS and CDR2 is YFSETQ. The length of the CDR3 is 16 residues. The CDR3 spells CASSESWAGFQETQYF. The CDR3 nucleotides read TGCGCCAGCAGCGAGTCATGGGCGGGGTTCCAAGAGACCCAGTACTTC.

DNA of the CDR3: TGCGCCAGCAGCCAAGTCATGAGCGGGGGGTACCAAGAGACCCAGTACTTC. Translation: CASSQVMSGGYQETQYF. The chain is built from TRBV4-1 and TRBJ2-5, with TRBD2 matching over 9 bases. V dropped 1 base and J dropped 0; count of bases not matched to a gene: 6. CDR3 length: 17 amino acids. CDR1 and CDR2 (germline): MGHRA, YSYEKL.

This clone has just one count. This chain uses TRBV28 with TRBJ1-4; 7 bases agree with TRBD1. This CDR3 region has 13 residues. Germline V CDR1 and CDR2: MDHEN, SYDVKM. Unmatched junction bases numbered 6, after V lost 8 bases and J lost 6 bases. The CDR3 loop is CASSARGYEKLFF. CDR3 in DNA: TGTGCCAGCTCGGCCAGGGGGTATGAAAAACTGTTTTTT. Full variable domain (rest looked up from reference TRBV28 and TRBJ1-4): DVKVTQSSRYLVKRTGEKVFLECVQDMDHENMFWYRQDPGLGLRLIYFSYDVKMKEKGDIPEGYSVSREKKERFSLILESASTNQTSMYLCASSARGYEKLFFGSGTQLSVL.